Listed here are 28 T cell receptor beta chains from one sample, sequenced in a study of cytomegalovirus exposure and HLA in healthy donors (dated by TCRdb to about 2017). The library was made by the immunoSEQ multiplex PCR assay. A mixture of 60 forward primers for TCR Vbeta segments and 13 reverse primers for TCR Jbeta segments was used in the multiplex PCR. Held by TCRdb, this immuneACCESS table contains in-frame sequences only and omits some clones. Under half of the omission traces to an unresolved V gene where checked; the cause of the rest is unknown. In all, the sample holds fewer than 110,000 clones, and approximately 76% of those were seen once. The ten largest make up around 4.4% of the sample. The sequencing sample was made of PBMCs. All receptors come from a man in his forties in good health and CMV-seronegative.

This clone was recorded once. The junction differs from germline at one of its ends, possibly a read error. In DNA, the CDR3 is TGTGCCAGCAGTGATATGACAGGGAGGATGCGGAAGCATTTT. Translating it yields CASSDMTGRMRKHF. The gene calls are TRBV6-1 and TRBJ2-3; maybe TRBD1 (7 bases). The length of the CDR3 is 14 residues. The germline V gene has CDR1 MNHNS and CDR2 SASEGT.

V usage is TRBV5-4 and J usage is TRBJ2-2; 10 positions match TRBD2. V shed 0 bases, J shed 2 bases, and the junction held 7 bases outside the gene matches. Germline-derived CDR1 and CDR2 are SGHNT and YYREEE (reference sequence). This CDR3 is built from 18 residues. The CDR3 loop is CASSLGLSGGANTGELFF. The CDR3 DNA follows: TGTGCCAGCAGCTTGGGCCTCAGCGGGGGGGCTAACACCGGGGAGCTGTTTTTT.

The rearrangement uses TRBV4-1 and TRBJ1-6; 8 nucleotides align to TRBD1. This CDR3 has 15 amino acids. The germline V gene encodes CDR1 MGHRA and CDR2 YSYEKL. Trimming removed 0 bases from V and 8 bases from J; junction bases left unmatched: 3. The CDR3 coding sequence is TGCGCCAGCAGCCAAGACCCGACAGGGGATTCACCCCTCCACTTT. Residues: CASSQDPTGDSPLHF.

The chain uses TRBV27 and TRBJ1-6; TRBD1 matches 9 bases. Trimming removed 1 base from V and 7 bases from J; junction bases left unmatched: 23. CDR1 and CDR2 (germline): MNHEY, SMNVEV (reference sequence). The CDR3 extends over 22 amino acids. Here the CDR3 DNA reads TGTGCCAGCAGTTTATTCCGGGTTCCGGGACAGGGAAAGGTCAAGGGAAATTCACCCCTCCACTTT. Translation: CASSLFRVPGQGKVKGNSPLHF.

This sequence joins TRBV6-1 and TRBJ1-4; 10 bases are shared with TRBD1. The CDR3 spans 15 residues. The germline V gene encodes CDR1 MNHNS and CDR2 SASEGT. V was clipped by 2 bases and J by 4 bases; unmatched bases: 1. CDR3 sequence: CASSEWTGGNEKLFF. The CDR3 DNA reads TGTGCCAGCAGTGAATGGACAGGGGGTAATGAAAAACTGTTTTTT.

The genes are TRBV10-3 and TRBJ1-6, with 7 bases that match TRBD1. Per the germline V gene, CDR1 is ENHRY and CDR2 is SYGVKD. With 2 bases clipped from V and 6 bases from J, the junction kept 1 base outside the gene matches. CDR3 length: 14 amino acids. The CDR3 sequence is CAISEGQANSPLHF. The CDR3 region has the DNA TGTGCCATCAGTGAGGGACAGGCTAATTCACCCCTCCACTTT.

This clone was counted once. The rearrangement joins TRBV5-1 to TRBJ2-2; 7 nucleotides line up with TRBD1. Germline V gives CDR1 SGHRS, CDR2 YFSETQ. The CDR3 is made up of 15 amino acids. Germline trimming cut 2 bases from V and 2 bases from J; bases unmatched to any gene: 3. The CDR3: CASSFGTVNTGELFF. The CDR3 DNA is TGCGCCAGCAGCTTTGGGACAGTCAACACCGGGGAGCTGTTTTTT.

This clone was seen only a few times. The V and J genes are TRBV6-5 and TRBJ2-1, with TRBD1 as a possible D gene (6 bases). Trimming removed 7 bases from V and 3 bases from J, with 10 bases in between. Germline lookup yields CDR1 MNHEY and CDR2 SVGAGI. This CDR3 spans 13 amino acids. The CDR3 DNA is TGTGCCAGCACACAGACAGGCTACAATGAGCAGTTCTTC. Protein product: CASTQTGYNEQFF.

V usage is TRBV5-1 and J usage is TRBJ2-7; D might be TRBD1 (5 bases). Germline lookup yields CDR1 SGHRS and CDR2 YFSETQ. This CDR3 is built from 14 residues. Deletions cut 0 bases from V and 3 bases from J, with 10 bases between. In DNA form, the CDR3 reads TGCGCCAGCAGCTTGGGCACAGGCTACTACGAGCAGTACTTC. Its protein product is CASSLGTGYYEQYF.

The chain recombines TRBV15 with TRBJ2-5; D might be TRBD2 (5 bases). Trimming cost V 1 base and J 5 bases, with 11 bases left between them. Germline V gene lookup returns CDR1 LNHNV and CDR2 YYDKDF (reference sequence). The CDR3 has 14 residues. CDR3 nucleotide sequence: TGTGCCACCAGCAGAGTAGGTAGCGTGGAGACCCAGTACTTC. Its translation: CATSRVGSVETQYF.

The chain carries TRBV7-8 and TRBJ2-2; TRBD1 is a possible D gene (5 bases). V was clipped by 2 bases and J by 4 bases, with 11 bases between them. Germline V lookup: CDR1 SGHVS, CDR2 FQNEAQ. The CDR3 runs to 15 residues. In DNA, the CDR3 is TGTGCCAGCAGCTTATTAGGACACATCACCGGGGAGCTGTTTTTT. This codes for CASSLLGHITGELFF.

The chain couples TRBV28 to TRBJ1-1; D perhaps matches TRBD1 (5 bases). The CDR3 has 11 residues. Germline CDR1 reads MDHEN; CDR2 reads SYDVKM. The V end lost 7 bases, the J end lost 10 bases, and 13 bases lay between the germline ends. CDR3 region: CASTNQGGAFF. CDR3 bases: TGTGCCAGCACAAATCAGGGAGGAGCTTTCTTT.

The rearrangement links TRBV7-9 to TRBJ2-7, with 9 bases lining up with TRBD1. Germline-derived CDR1 and CDR2 are SEHNR and FQNEAQ (reference sequence). V lost 2 bases, J lost 6 bases, and 8 bases stayed unmatched. The CDR3 has 15 amino acids. The CDR3 DNA reads as TGTGCCAGCAGCTTATTATCCGGACAGGGGTTCGAGCAGTACGTC. Translation gives CASSLLSGQGFEQYV.

In the case of this clone: The sample holds other DNA sequences that translate to the same CDR3. The V and J genes are TRBV19 and TRBJ1-6; D call uncertain. Trimming shortened V by 2 bases and J by 7 bases, and 9 bases separated the two germline ends. Germline V CDR1 and CDR2: LNHDA, SQIVND (reference sequence). The CDR3 has 14 residues. The CDR3 sequence is CASSISLLNSPLHF. DNA for the CDR3: TGTGCCAGTAGTATATCACTCCTAAATTCACCCCTCCACTTT. Looking up the rest from reference TRBV19 and TRBJ1-6 gives the full variable domain: DGGITQSPKYLFRKEGQNVTLSCEQNLNHDAMYWYRQDPGQGLRLIYYSQIVNDFQKGDIAEGYSVSREKKESFPLTVTSAQKNPTAFYLCASSISLLNSPLHFGNGTRLTVT.

The CDR3 is CSVRQGSGNTIYF. CDR3 coding DNA: TGCAGCGTTCGGCAGGGCTCGGGAAACACCATATATTTT. The chain combines TRBV29-1 with TRBJ1-3; D might be TRBD1 (5 bases). Looked up from germline, CDR1 is SQVTM and CDR2 is ANQGSEA. The ends were cut back, 5 bases at V and 4 bases at J, with 12 bases in the middle. The CDR3 sequence is 13 residues long.

About this clone: The sample has other DNA sequences that encode this CDR3 too. This chain connects TRBV5-1 to TRBJ1-1; D is unresolved. Trimming cost V 0 bases and J 1 base, with 7 bases left between them. Looked up from germline, CDR1 is SGHRS and CDR2 is YFSETQ. The CDR3 contains 14 residues. The CDR3 sequence: CASSLGSGNTEAFF. CDR3 bases: TGCGCCAGCAGCTTGGGGTCAGGGAACACTGAAGCTTTCTTT.

V gene TRBV5-5 combines with J gene TRBJ2-7; the match to TRBD1 covers 7 bases. The CDR3 consists of 16 residues. Germline trimming cut 4 bases from V and 1 base from J; bases unmatched to any gene: 11. CDR1 is SGHKS and CDR2 is YYEKEE in the germline V gene (reference sequence). CDR3 nucleotide sequence: TGTGCCAGCAGCACTGAGACAGGGTCCCTTTCCTACGAGCAGTACTTC. Its translation is CASSTETGSLSYEQYF.

On this clone: One junction end does not reproduce the germline sequence, and a read error may be involved. CDR3 amino acids: CATSRDRGTGGTTNEKLLF. For the CDR3, the DNA is TGTGCCACCAGCAGAGATAGGGGGACAGGGGGAACAACTAATGAAAAACTGCTTTTT. The chain couples TRBV15 to TRBJ1-4; 11 nucleotides match TRBD1. This CDR3 is built from 19 residues. Per germline, CDR1 LNHNV and CDR2 YYDKDF (reference sequence).

The V gene is TRBV7-2, the J gene TRBJ1-5; possible D gene TRBD1, 6 bases. V lost 10 bases and J lost 4, with 17 bases in between. Germline CDR1 and CDR2: SGHTA and FQGNSA. CDR3 length: 14 amino acids. The CDR3 loop is CANRGGPANQPQHF. The CDR3 DNA reads TGTGCCAACCGGGGGGGGCCTGCTAATCAGCCCCAGCATTTT.

V gene TRBV9 combines with J gene TRBJ1-1; no definite D call. The germline V and J ends were trimmed by 4 bases and 0 bases, with 22 bases remaining between them. The germline V gene encodes CDR1 SGDLS and CDR2 YYNGEE. This CDR3 contains 18 residues. The CDR3 bases are TGTGCCAGCAGCCCCAGTACACCCCTCCCCGGGGTGAACACTGAAGCTTTCTTT. Translated: CASSPSTPLPGVNTEAFF.

CDR3 nucleotide sequence: TGTGCCAGCAGCCCCACAGGGGTTTATAGCAATCAGCCCCAGCATTTT. This sequence encodes CASSPTGVYSNQPQHF. The chain employs TRBV5-8 and TRBJ1-5; TRBD1 agrees at 7 bases. J lost 0 bases, V lost 4 bases, and 7 bases had no gene match. CDR1 is SGHTS and CDR2 is YDEGEE in the germline V gene. The CDR3 is 16 residues long.

The chain employs TRBV10-3 and TRBJ1-2; D is uncertain. Per germline, CDR1 ENHRY and CDR2 SYGVKD. Trimming pared 2 bases from V and 0 bases from J, leaving 4 bases between. The CDR3 loop spans 13 amino acids. The CDR3 DNA is TGTGCCATCAGTGAGACAACTAACTATGGCTACACCTTC. This gives the protein CAISETTNYGYTF.

The chain recombines TRBV5-1 with TRBJ1-6; D is unclear. Trimming took off 0 bases at V and 13 bases at J, with 8 bases between the two ends. The CDR3 contains 12 residues. Germline V gives CDR1 SGHRS, CDR2 YFSETQ. CDR3 DNA sequence: TGCGCCAGCAGCTTGGATCGGGGTCCCCTCCACTTT. Translating gives CASSLDRGPLHF.

The chain has TRBV11-2 and TRBJ1-1, with D possibly being TRBD1 (6 bases). V was clipped by 1 base and J by 8 bases, with 17 bases between them. The CDR3 runs to 15 residues. The germline V gene encodes CDR1 SGHAT and CDR2 FQNNGV. The CDR3 sequence is CASSLGSLTGDEAFF. As DNA, the CDR3 is TGTGCCAGCAGCTTAGGTTCCCTGACAGGTGACGAAGCTTTCTTT.

This chain's CDR3 is CASSLGTGKDWQPQHF. The CDR3 DNA follows: TGTGCCAGCAGCTTAGGTACAGGCAAGGATTGGCAGCCCCAGCATTTT. The chain uses TRBV7-2 and TRBJ1-5; maybe TRBD1 (5 bases). CDR1 SGHTA and CDR2 FQGNSA come from the germline V gene. This CDR3 region has 16 residues. The germline V and J ends were trimmed by 1 base and 7 bases, with 17 bases remaining between them.

This clone was seen just once. The V gene is TRBV7-3, the J gene TRBJ2-5, with 15 nucleotides matching TRBD2. Germline V gene sequence: CDR1 SGHTA, CDR2 FQGTGA. This CDR3 is 17 amino acids long. V was pared by 3 bases and J by 5 bases, with 7 bases of the junction left unmatched. The CDR3 DNA is TGTGCCAGCAGCTTGGGACTAGCGGGGGGCGGAAGGGAGACCCAGTACTTC. Translated, it gives CASSLGLAGGGRETQYF.

The CDR3 nucleotides read TGTGCCAGTAGTATATCGGGGGGACCAGACTATGGCTACACCTTC. It encodes CASSISGGPDYGYTF. This chain links TRBV19 with TRBJ1-2, with D maybe TRBD1 (5 bases). The V end was cut by 2 bases, the J end by 3 bases, with 13 bases between. The CDR3 extends over 15 amino acids. In germline, CDR1 is LNHDA, CDR2 SQIVND (reference sequence).

The chain carries TRBV7-8 and TRBJ2-7; D possibly corresponds to TRBD1 (5 bases). Trimming stripped 6 bases from V and 0 bases from J, with 9 bases between. Germline V CDR1 and CDR2: SGHVS, FQNEAQ. This CDR3 has 13 residues. The CDR3 is CASSLRGSYEQYF. Written as DNA, the CDR3 is TGTGCCAGCAGTCTAAGGGGCTCCTACGAGCAGTACTTC.